Listed here are 15 T cell receptor beta chains from one sample, sequenced in a study of regulatory T cells in long-lasting Graves disease. The TCR beta library used iRepertoire HTBI primers with Arm-PCR amplification of CDR3. TCRdb re-called the multiplex PCR reads with MiXCR, one entry per CDR3 protein. The sample yields roughly 500,000 distinct CDR3 sequences, roughly 23% seen once. The time point: persistent/refractory GD, antithyroid drugs over 5 years with positive TRAb. RNA from PBMCs was the source of the TCR library. The sample in question was peripheral blood mononuclear cells (PBMCs), obtained when the disease was refractory, from a patient treated with antithyroid drugs. The origin of the receptors is a female donor with Graves disease.

This clonotype came up a few times. V is TRBV11-3 and J is TRBJ2-1; possibly TRBD1 for D (5 bases). Trimming pared 5 bases from V and 4 bases from J, leaving 9 bases between. Germline CDR1 and CDR2: SGHNT and YENEEA. This CDR3 is 13 amino acids long. CDR3 loop: CASSRGQYNEQFF. The CDR3 DNA follows: TGTGCCAGCAGCAGGGGCCAATACAATGAGCAGTTCTTC.

This clonotype was detected only a few times. This chain's CDR3 is CASRARNDEKLFF. CDR3 nucleotide sequence: TGTGCCAGCAGGGCCCGAAACGATGAAAAACTGTTTTTT. This chain links TRBV7-2 with TRBJ1-4, with D unclear. This CDR3 comprises 13 residues. CDR1 SGHTA and CDR2 FQGNSA come from the germline V gene. V lost 6 bases to trimming and J lost 6 bases, with 11 bases between them.

The sample holds many counts of this clonotype. V gene TRBV7-2 combines with J gene TRBJ2-7, with 10 positions matching TRBD2. The CDR3 length is 15 residues. Losses at the gene ends were 2 bases for V and 5 bases for J; bases not matched to a gene: 6. The germline V gene encodes CDR1 SGHTA and CDR2 FQGNSA. In nucleotides, the CDR3 is TGTGCCAGCAGCTTACTAGCGGGAGAGTTCGACGAGCAGTACTTC. The encoded protein is CASSLLAGEFDEQYF.

The J gene is TRBJ1-2, the V gene TRBV4-1; tentative D call: TRBD1 (6 bases). V was shortened by 6 bases and J by 8 bases, with 25 bases between the two germline ends. CDR1 is MGHRA and CDR2 is YSYEKL in the germline V gene. This CDR3 spans 16 amino acids. The CDR3 loop is CASSESWTATLGGYTF. In DNA form, the CDR3 reads TGCGCCAGCAGTGAAAGTTGGACAGCCACATTAGGGGGCTACACCTTC.

This clonotype showed up many times. The gene calls are TRBV11-3 and TRBJ1-2; D is perhaps TRBD1 (5 bases). In germline, CDR1 is SGHNT, CDR2 YENEEA. V dropped 3 bases and J dropped 2 bases, with 13 bases sitting between them. This CDR3 is 15 amino acids long. The CDR3 region is CASSFRDLLNYGYTF. CDR3 DNA: TGTGCCAGCAGCTTCCGGGACTTACTGAACTATGGCTACACCTTC.

This clonotype was seen only a few times. CDR3 nucleotide sequence: TGTGCCAGCTCACCCTTTGGACAGGCCATCTACGAGCAGTACTTC. It specifies CASSPFGQAIYEQYF. The V gene is TRBV18, the J gene TRBJ2-7; 7 bases line up with TRBD1. This CDR3 region has 15 residues. Looked up from germline, CDR1 is KGHSH and CDR2 is LQKENI. V was clipped by 3 bases and J by 3 bases; unmatched bases: 8.

The sample holds many counts of this clonotype. The chain couples TRBV15 to TRBJ2-5, with a weak D call TRBD2 (5 bases). The CDR3 is made up of 12 amino acids. The V gene lost 7 bases and the J gene lost 4 bases, with 10 bases spanning the gap. CDR1 is LNHNV, CDR2 YYDKDF, per germline (reference sequence). The CDR3 spells CATNAGGETQYF. Written as DNA, the CDR3 is TGTGCCACCAACGCTGGAGGAGAGACCCAGTACTTC.

This clonotype was seen only a few times. The rearrangement joins TRBV29-1 to TRBJ1-1, with D uncertain. V dropped 2 bases and J dropped 8 bases, with 12 bases sitting between them. In germline, CDR1 is SQVTM, CDR2 ANQGSEA. The CDR3 contains 12 residues. CDR3 protein: CSVESVGREAFF. CDR3 in DNA: TGCAGCGTTGAATCCGTTGGACGGGAAGCTTTCTTT.

At least ten counts were recorded for this clonotype. The chain combines TRBV10-3 with TRBJ1-2; TRBD1 matches 7 bases. CDR3 length: 13 residues. In germline, CDR1 is ENHRY, CDR2 SYGVKD. The V and J ends lost 6 bases and 6 bases, in that order; junction bases with no gene match: 7. The DNA of the CDR3 is TGTGCCATCAGGCCGGCTCAGGGGGATGGCTACACCTTC. Encoded protein: CAIRPAQGDGYTF.

This clonotype turned up a few times. Here the CDR3 reads CASSLSGRANVLTF. CDR3 nucleotides: TGTGCCAGCAGCTTGTCAGGGCGGGCCAACGTCCTGACTTTC. The J gene is TRBJ2-6, the V gene TRBV7-9; tentatively, D is TRBD1 (5 bases). Germline lookup yields CDR1 SEHNR and CDR2 FQNEAQ (reference sequence). The V and J ends lost 3 bases and 5 bases respectively, with 8 bases between them. The CDR3 extends over 14 amino acids. Complete variable domain (other parts from reference TRBV7-9 and TRBJ2-6): DTGVSQNPRHKITKRGQNVTFRCDPISEHNRLYWYRQTLGQGPEFLTYFQNEAQLEKSRLLSDRFSAERPKGSFSTLEIQRTEQGDSAMYLCASSLSGRANVLTFGAGSRLTVL.

Regarding this clonotype: One base away lies a much larger clone, so this may be a sequencing read error. This rearrangement joins TRBV11-2 to TRBJ1-4; D might be TRBD1 (5 bases). The CDR3 sequence is 13 residues long. Germline-derived CDR1 and CDR2 are SGHAT and FQNNGV. V was clipped by 7 bases and J by 5 bases, with 11 bases between them. The CDR3 loop is CASNSSGNEKLFF. DNA of the CDR3: TGTGCCAGCAACTCGTCAGGGAATGAAAAACTGTTTTTT.

This chain joins TRBV4-1 and TRBJ2-5, with 7 bases aligning to TRBD1. This CDR3 is 15 amino acids long. Germline V CDR1 and CDR2: MGHRA, YSYEKL. Trimming at V came to 4 bases and at J to 1 base, leaving 6 bases not matched to a gene. CDR3 in DNA: TGCGCCAGCAGCCTGACCTGGACAGGCCAAGAGACCCAGTACTTC. Translation: CASSLTWTGQETQYF.

This chain uses TRBV6-5 with TRBJ2-4; 12 bases align to TRBD2. This CDR3 is 17 amino acids long. V trimming: 4 bases; J trimming: 9 bases; junction bases outside the gene matches: 13. Germline CDR1 is MNHEY and CDR2 is SVGAGI. The CDR3 region is CASSSLRLAGASGIQYF. CDR3 sequence (DNA): TGTGCCAGCAGTTCCCTTCGACTAGCGGGAGCGTCGGGCATTCAGTACTTC.

This sequence joins TRBV3-1 and TRBJ2-7; D is unclear. The germline V and J ends were trimmed by 3 bases and 7 bases, with 22 bases remaining between them. The germline V gene has CDR1 LGHDT and CDR2 YNNKEL (reference sequence). The CDR3 extends over 16 amino acids. In nucleotides, the CDR3 is TGTGCCAGCAGCCACCCGACCGACCGTCCCCTTGGGGAGCAGTACTTC. Protein: CASSHPTDRPLGEQYF.

The chain uses TRBV3-1 and TRBJ1-1; no clear D gene. The germline V and J ends were trimmed by 1 base and 6 bases, with 9 bases remaining between them. Germline V gene lookup returns CDR1 LGHDT and CDR2 YNNKEL (reference sequence). CDR3 size: 13 residues. The CDR3 reads CASSQVPKAEAFF. DNA of the CDR3: TGTGCCAGCAGCCAAGTCCCCAAGGCTGAAGCTTTCTTT.